This TCR beta chain was profiled in a study of cytomegalovirus exposure and HLA in healthy donors. Study-level points and caveats: The investigators catalogued under 200 TCR beta chains as cytomegalovirus-associated. In a later analysis, parvovirus B19, influenza, CMV and Epstein-Barr virus appeared linked to several top co-occurrence clusters.

Researchers ran the PCR with 60 Vbeta and 13 Jbeta primers. Clones were sequenced by immunoSEQ multiplex PCR, and TCRdb holds only the in-frame ones, with some missing. The sample includes 90,000 or so clones, about 69% of them seen just once. To note about this clone: Its antigen is currently unknown.

Sequencing was carried out using PBMCs. The TCR sequence derives from a man between 60 and 70 years old in good health and CMV-seronegative.

CDR3 bases: TGTGCCAGCTCCGCGAGGTGCTTGGAGTTT. This gives the protein CASSARCLEF. The chain has TRBV21-1 and TRBJ1-1. TRBV21-1 is reported as a pseudogene. The CDR3 contains 10 residues.